The sequence of this T cell receptor (beta chain) was determined in a study of early T cells in non-severe SARS-CoV-2 infection. The overall study: Sequencing input comprised bulk RNA from unsorted whole blood; chain pairing was not available.

Study outcomes and limitations: Matching with VDJdb favored anti-spike CD8 responses (missing private and CD4 specificities).

Remarks on this clonotype: Its antigen remains unknown. The missing conserved phenylalanine or tryptophan at the end of this CDR3 makes a read error likely.

The germline V gene encodes CDR1 DFQATT and CDR2 SNEGSKA (reference sequence). Trimming stripped 2 bases from V and 0 bases from J, with 7 bases between. CDR3 size: 13 residues. Individual cDNA molecules received unique molecular identifiers during library preparation. TCRdb reanalysed the 5' RACE reads using MiXCR and keeps one entry per CDR3 protein. The data show about 72,000 distinct CDR3 sequences, over 9.5% seen once. This TCR came from an adult who was a healthcare worker with PCR-confirmed SARS-CoV-2 infection or an uninfected control (not recorded which). The sample consisted of whole blood, taken at baseline. The chain combines TRBV20-1 with TRBJ2-5; no clear D gene. CDR3: CSARSWYQETQYL. CDR3 bases: TGCAGTGCTAGAAGTTGGTACCAAGAGACCCAGTACTTG.